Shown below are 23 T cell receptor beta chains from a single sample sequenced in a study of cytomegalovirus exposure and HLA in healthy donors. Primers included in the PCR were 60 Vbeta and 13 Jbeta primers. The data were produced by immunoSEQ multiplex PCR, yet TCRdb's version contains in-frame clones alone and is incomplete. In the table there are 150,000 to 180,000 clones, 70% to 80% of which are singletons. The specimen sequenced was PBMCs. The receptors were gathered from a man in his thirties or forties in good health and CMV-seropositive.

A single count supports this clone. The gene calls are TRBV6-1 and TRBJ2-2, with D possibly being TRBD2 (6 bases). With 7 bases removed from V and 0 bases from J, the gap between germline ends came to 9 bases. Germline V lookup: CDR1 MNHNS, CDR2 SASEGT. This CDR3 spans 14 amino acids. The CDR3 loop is CASTRRANTGELFF. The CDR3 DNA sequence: TGTGCCAGCACCAGGAGGGCGAACACCGGGGAGCTGTTTTTT.

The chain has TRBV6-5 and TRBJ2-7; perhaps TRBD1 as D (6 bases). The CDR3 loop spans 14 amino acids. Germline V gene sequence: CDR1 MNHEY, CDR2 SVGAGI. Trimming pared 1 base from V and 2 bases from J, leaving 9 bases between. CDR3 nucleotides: TGTGCCAGCAGTTACTTCACAGGGACCTACGAGCAGTACTTC. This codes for CASSYFTGTYEQYF.

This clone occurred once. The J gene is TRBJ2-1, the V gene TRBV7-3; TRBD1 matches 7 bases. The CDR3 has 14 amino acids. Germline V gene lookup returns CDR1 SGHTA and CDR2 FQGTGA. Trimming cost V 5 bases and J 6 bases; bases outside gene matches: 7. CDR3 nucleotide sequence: TGTGCCAGCAGCAGTGATGGGACAGCCAATGAGCAGTTCTTC. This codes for CASSSDGTANEQFF.

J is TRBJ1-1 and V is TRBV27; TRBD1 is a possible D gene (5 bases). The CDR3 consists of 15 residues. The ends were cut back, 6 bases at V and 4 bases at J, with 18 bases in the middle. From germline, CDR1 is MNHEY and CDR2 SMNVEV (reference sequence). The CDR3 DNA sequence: TGTGCCAGCAGCCCTCCAGGGAGGGGAGTCACTGAAGCTTTCTTT. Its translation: CASSPPGRGVTEAFF.

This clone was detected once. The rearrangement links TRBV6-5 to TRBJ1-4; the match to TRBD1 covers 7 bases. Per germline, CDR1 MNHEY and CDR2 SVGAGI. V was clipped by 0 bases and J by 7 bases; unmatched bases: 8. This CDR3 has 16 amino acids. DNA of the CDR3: TGTGCCAGCAGTTACTCTGGGGGACAGAGAGCTGAAAAACTGTTTTTT. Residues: CASSYSGGQRAEKLFF.

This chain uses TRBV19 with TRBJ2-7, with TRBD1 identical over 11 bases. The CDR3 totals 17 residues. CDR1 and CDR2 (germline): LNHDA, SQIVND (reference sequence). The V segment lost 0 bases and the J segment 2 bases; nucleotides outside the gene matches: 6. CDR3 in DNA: TGTGCCAGTAGTATAGATCTTCCGGGACAGGGGGCCTACGAGCAGTACTTC. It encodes CASSIDLPGQGAYEQYF.

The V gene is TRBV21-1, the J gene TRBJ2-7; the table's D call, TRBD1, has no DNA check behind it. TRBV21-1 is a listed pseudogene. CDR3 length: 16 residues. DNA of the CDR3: TGTGCCAGCACCAATCAGGGGGAGATCGCAAGCTACGAGCAGTACTTC. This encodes CASTNQGEIASYEQYF.

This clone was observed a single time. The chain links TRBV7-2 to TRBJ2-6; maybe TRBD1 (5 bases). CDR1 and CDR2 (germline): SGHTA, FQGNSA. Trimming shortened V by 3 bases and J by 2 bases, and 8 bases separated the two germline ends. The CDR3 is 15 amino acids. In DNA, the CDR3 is TGTGCCAGCAGCTTCAGGGCCACTGGGGCCAACGTCCTGACTTTC. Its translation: CASSFRATGANVLTF.

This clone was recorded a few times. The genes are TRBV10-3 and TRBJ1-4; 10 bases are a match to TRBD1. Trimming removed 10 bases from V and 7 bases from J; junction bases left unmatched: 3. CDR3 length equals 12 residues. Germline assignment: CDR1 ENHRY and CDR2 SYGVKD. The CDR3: CASGQGGEKLFF. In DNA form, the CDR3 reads TGTGCCAGCGGACAGGGGGGTGAAAAACTGTTTTTT.

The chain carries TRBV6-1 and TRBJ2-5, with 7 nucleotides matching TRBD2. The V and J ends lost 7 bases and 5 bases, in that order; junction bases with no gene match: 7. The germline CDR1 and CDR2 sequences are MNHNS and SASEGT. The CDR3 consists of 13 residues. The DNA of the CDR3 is TGTGCCAGCACTACCCGGGGAGGGGAGACCCAGTACTTC. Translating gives CASTTRGGETQYF.

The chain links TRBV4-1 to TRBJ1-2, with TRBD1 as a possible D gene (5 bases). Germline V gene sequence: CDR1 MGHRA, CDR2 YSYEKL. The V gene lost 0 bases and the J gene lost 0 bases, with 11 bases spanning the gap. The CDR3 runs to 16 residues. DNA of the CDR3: TGCGCCAGCAGCCAAGATGGGGGGACGGCTAACTATGGCTACACCTTC. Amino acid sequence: CASSQDGGTANYGYTF.

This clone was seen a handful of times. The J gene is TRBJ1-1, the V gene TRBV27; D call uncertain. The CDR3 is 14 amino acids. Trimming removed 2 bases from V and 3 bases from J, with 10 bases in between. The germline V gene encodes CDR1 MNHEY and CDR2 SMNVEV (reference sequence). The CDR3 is CASSLLDSDTEAFF. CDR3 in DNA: TGTGCCAGCAGTTTACTAGATTCGGACACTGAAGCTTTCTTT.

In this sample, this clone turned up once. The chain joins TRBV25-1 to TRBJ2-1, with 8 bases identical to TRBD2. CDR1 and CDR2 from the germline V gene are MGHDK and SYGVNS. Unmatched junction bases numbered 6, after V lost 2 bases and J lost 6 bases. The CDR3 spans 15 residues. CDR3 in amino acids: CASSEPGGKANEQFF. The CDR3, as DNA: TGTGCCAGCAGTGAACCGGGGGGGAAGGCCAATGAGCAGTTCTTC.

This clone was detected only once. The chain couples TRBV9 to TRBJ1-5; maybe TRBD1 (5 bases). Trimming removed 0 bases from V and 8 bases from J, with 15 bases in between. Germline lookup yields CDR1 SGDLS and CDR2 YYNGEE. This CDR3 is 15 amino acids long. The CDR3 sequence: CASSVDGRRGKPQHF. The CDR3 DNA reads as TGTGCCAGCAGCGTAGATGGTCGAAGGGGTAAGCCCCAGCATTTT. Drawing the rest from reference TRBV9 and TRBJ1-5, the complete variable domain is DSGVTQTPKHLITATGQRVTLRCSPRSGDLSVYWYQQSLDQGLQFLIQYYNGEERAKGNILERFSAQQFPDLHSELNLSSLELGDSALYFCASSVDGRRGKPQHFGDGTRLSIL.

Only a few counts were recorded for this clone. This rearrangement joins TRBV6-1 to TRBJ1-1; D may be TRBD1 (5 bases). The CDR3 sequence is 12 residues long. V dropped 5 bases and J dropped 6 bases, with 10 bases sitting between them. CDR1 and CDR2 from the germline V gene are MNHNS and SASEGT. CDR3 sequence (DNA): TGTGCCAGCAGTACTCGGGGGGCTGAAGCTTTCTTT. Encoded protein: CASSTRGAEAFF.

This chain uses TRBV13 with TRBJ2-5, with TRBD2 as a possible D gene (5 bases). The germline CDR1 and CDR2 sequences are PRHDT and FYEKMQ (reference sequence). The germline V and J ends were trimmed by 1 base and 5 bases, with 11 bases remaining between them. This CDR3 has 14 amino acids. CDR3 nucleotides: TGTGCCAGCAGCTTAGTCCTGGCGGGCGAGACCCAGTACTTC. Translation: CASSLVLAGETQYF.

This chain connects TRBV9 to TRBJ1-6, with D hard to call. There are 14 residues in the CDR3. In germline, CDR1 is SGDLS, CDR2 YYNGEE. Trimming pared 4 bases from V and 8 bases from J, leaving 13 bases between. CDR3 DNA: TGTGCCAGCAGCAGACGGGAGGATGATTCACCCCTCCACTTT. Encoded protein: CASSRREDDSPLHF.

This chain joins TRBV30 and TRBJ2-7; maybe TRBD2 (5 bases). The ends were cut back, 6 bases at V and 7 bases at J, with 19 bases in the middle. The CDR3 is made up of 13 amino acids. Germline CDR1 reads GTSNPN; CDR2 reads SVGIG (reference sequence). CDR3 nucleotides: TGTGCCTGTTCCGACTCCCGCCGAGGGGAGCAGTACTTC. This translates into CACSDSRRGEQYF.

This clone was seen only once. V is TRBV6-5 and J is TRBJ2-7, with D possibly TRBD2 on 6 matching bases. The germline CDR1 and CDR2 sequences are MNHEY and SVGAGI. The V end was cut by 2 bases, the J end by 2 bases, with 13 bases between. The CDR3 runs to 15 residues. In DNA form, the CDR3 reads TGTGCCAGCAGTTACGGCACTAGCCGACCCTACGAGCAGTACTTC. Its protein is CASSYGTSRPYEQYF.

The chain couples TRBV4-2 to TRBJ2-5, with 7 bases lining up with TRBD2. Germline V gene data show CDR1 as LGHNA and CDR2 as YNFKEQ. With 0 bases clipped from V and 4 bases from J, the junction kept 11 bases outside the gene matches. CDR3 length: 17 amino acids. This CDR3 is CASSQERGTAGGETQYF. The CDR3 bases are TGTGCCAGCAGCCAAGAGCGGGGGACCGCCGGGGGAGAGACCCAGTACTTC.

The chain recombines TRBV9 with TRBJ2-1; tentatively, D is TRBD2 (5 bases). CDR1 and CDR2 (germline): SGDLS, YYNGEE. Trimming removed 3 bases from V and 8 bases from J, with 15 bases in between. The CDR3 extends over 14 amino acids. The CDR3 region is CASSDQTRLDEQFF. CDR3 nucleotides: TGTGCCAGCAGCGACCAAACTAGGCTCGATGAGCAGTTCTTC.

The CDR3 sequence: CSVETQQGIETQYF. As DNA, the CDR3 is TGCAGCGTTGAGACCCAGCAGGGGATTGAGACCCAGTACTTC. The chain recombines TRBV29-1 with TRBJ2-5; D perhaps matches TRBD1 (6 bases). The CDR3 runs to 14 residues. Germline V CDR1 and CDR2: SQVTM, ANQGSEA. V gave up 3 bases and J gave up 5 bases, with 16 bases separating them.

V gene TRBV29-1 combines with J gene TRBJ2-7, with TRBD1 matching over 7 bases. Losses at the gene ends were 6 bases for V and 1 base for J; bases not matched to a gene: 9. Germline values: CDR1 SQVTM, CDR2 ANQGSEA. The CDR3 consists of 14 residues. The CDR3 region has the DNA TGCAGCGTAGGGATGTTGACAGGGTCCTACGAGCAGTACTTC. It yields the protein CSVGMLTGSYEQYF.